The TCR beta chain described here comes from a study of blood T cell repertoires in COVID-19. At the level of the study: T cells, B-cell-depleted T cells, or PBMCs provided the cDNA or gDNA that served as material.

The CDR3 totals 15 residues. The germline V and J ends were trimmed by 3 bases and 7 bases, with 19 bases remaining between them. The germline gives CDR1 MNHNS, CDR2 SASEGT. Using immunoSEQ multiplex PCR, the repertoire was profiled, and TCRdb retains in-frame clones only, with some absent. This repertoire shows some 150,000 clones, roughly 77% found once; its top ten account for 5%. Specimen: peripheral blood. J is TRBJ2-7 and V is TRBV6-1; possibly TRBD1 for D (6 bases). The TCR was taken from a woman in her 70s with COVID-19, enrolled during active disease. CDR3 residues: CASSDRQDATGEQYF. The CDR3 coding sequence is TGTGCCAGCAGTGACAGACAGGATGCTACGGGTGAGCAGTACTTC.